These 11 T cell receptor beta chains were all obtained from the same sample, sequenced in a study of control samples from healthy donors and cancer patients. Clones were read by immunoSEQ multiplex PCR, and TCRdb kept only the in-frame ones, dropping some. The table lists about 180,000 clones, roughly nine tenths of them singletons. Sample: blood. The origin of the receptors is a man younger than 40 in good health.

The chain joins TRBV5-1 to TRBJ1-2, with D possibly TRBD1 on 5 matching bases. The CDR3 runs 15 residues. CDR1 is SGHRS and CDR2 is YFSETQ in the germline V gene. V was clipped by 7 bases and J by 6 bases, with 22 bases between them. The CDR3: CASGRAGTPGDGYTF. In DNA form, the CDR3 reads TGCGCCAGCGGGAGAGCCGGGACCCCAGGCGATGGCTACACCTTC.

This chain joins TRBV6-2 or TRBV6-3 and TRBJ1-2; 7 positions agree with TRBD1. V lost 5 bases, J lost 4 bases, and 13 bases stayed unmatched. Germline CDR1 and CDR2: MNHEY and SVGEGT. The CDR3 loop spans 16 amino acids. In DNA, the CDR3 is TGTGCCAGCAGTCGCCCGACCTGGGACAGTCTCTATGGCTACACCTTC. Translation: CASSRPTWDSLYGYTF.

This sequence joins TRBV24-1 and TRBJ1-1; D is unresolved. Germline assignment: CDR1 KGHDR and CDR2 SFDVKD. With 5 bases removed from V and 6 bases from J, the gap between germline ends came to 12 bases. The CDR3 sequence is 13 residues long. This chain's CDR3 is CATSVAQASEAFF. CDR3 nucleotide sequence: TGTGCCACCAGTGTGGCCCAAGCCTCTGAAGCTTTCTTT.

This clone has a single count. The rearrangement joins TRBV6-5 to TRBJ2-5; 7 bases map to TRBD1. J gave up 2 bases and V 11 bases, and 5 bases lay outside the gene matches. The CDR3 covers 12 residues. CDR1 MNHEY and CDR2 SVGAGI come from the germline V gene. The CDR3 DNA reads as TGTGCCGCCCGGGACAGACAAGAGACCCAGTACTTC. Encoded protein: CAARDRQETQYF.

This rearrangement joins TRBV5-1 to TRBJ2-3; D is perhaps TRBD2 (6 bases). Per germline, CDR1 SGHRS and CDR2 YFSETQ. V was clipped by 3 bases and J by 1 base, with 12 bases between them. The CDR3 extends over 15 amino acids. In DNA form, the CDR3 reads TGCGCCAGCAGCTCCCTGACTAGAGGCACAGATACGCAGTATTTT. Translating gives CASSSLTRGTDTQYF. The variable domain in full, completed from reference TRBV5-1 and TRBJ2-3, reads KAGVTQTPRYLIKTRGQQVTLSCSPISGHRSVSWYQQTPGQGLQFLFEYFSETQRNKGNFPGRFSGRQFSNSRSEMNVSTLELGDSALYLCASSSLTRGTDTQYFGPGTRLTVL.

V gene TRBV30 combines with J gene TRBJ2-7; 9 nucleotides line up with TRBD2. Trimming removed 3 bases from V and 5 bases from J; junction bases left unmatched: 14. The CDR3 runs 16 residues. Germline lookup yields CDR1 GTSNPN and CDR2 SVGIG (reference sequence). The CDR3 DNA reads TGTGCCTGGAGAGTCCCGACGGTGCGGGAGGGCGACGAGCAGTACTTC. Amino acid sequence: CAWRVPTVREGDEQYF.

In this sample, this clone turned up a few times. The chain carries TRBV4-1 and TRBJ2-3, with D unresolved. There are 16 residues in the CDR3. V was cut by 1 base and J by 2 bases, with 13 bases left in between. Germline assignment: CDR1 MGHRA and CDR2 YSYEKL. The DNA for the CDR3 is TGCGCCAGCAGCCAAGTAGATCTTGGGTTCACAGATACGCAGTATTTT. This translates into CASSQVDLGFTDTQYF.

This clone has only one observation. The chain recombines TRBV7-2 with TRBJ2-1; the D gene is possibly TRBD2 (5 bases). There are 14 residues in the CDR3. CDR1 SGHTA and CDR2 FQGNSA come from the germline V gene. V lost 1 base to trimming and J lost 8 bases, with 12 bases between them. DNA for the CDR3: TGTGCCAGCAGCTTAGATTTTAGCGCTTATGAGCAGTTCTTC. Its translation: CASSLDFSAYEQFF.

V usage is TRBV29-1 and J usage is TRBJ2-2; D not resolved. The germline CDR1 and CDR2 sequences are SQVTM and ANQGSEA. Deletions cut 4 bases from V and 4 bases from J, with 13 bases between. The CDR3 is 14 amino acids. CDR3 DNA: TGCAGCGTTGGCCCCGGGTCCAGCACCGGGGAGCTGTTTTTT. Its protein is CSVGPGSSTGELFF.

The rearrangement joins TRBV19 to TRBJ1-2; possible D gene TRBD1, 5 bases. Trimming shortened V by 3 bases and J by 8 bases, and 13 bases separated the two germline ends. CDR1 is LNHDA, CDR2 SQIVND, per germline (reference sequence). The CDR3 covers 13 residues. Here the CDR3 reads CASSMTGAEGYTF. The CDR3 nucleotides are TGTGCCAGTAGTATGACCGGGGCGGAAGGCTACACCTTC.

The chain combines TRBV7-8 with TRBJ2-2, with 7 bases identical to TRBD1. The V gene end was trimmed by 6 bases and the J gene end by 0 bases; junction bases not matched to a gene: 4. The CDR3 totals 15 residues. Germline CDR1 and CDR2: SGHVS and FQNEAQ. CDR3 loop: CASSSGTANTGELFF. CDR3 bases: TGTGCCAGCAGTTCAGGGACAGCGAACACCGGGGAGCTGTTTTTT.